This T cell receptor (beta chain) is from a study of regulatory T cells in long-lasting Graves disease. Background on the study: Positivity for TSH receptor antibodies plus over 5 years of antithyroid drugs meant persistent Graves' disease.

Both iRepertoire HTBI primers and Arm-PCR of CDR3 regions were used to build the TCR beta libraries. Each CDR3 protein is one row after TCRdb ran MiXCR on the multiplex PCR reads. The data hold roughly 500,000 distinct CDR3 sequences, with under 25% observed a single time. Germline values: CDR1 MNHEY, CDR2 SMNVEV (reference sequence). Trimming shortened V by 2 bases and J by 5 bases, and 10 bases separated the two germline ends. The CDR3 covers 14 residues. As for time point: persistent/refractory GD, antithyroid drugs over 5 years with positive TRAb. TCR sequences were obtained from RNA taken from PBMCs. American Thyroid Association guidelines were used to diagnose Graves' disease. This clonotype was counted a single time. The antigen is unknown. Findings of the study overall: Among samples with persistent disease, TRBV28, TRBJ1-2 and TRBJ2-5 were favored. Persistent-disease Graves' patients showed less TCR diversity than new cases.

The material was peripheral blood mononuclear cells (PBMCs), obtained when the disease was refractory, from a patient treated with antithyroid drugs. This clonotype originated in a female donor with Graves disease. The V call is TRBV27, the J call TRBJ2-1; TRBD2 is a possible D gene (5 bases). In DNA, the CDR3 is TGTGCCAGCAGTTTACGAGGGTTTGACAATGAGCAGTTCTTC. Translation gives CASSLRGFDNEQFF.